This T cell receptor (beta chain) derives from a study of vaccination effects on CD4 cells after COVID-19. Some clones are missing from TCRdb's copy, which holds only in-frame ones; the method was immunoSEQ multiplex PCR. Found here are 30,000 to 40,000 clones, around 73% of them singletons; the top ten hold around 30%. Antigen-specific CD4+ T cells were expanded with viral peptide pools in the ViraFEST assay before sequencing. The authors isolated CD4+ T cells after more than eight days of culture. Among the vaccine recipients, none had a prior SARS-CoV-2 infection, and nucleocapsid antibodies were negative. Every well housed around 2.1 million PBMC, which grew in culture alongside about 9.9 IU/ml IL-2 and around 9.8 ug/ml peptides. In the cultures, half the medium was exchanged for IL-2 medium on days 3 and 7. A word on this clone: Its antigen is unidentified.

This specimen was CD4+ T cells from PBMCs cultured with HCoV-OC43 spike peptides, taken before COVID-19 vaccination. Indicated subset: HCoV-OC43 spike overlapping peptide pool stimulation. The receptor's source is a human donor who received a COVID-19 vaccine.

This chain's CDR3 is CASSFLSPQGPEAFF. CDR3 nucleotides: TGCGCCAGCAGCTTTCTGAGTCCGCAGGGACCTGAAGCTTTCTTT. The J gene is TRBJ1-1, the V gene TRBV5-1; D might be TRBD1 (5 bases). Germline V gives CDR1 SGHRS, CDR2 YFSETQ. The CDR3 runs to 15 residues. The V and J ends lost 2 bases and 6 bases respectively, with 17 bases between them.